The clone carrying this T cell receptor (beta chain) was recorded a few times. Its antigen remains unknown. Germline assignment: CDR1 MNHEY and CDR2 SMNVEV (reference sequence). Losses at the gene ends were 0 bases for V and 6 bases for J; bases not matched to a gene: 12. This CDR3 contains 18 residues. The sample comes from a study of T cell repertoires in cytomegalovirus infection. Overall study: Well-studied HLA-B-restricted epitopes and recently identified HLA-C-restricted epitopes of CMV were both used in the study.

From the reads, TCRdb called clonotypes with MiXCR, one entry per CDR3 protein. This table has some 940,000 distinct CDR3 sequences, roughly 30% appearing once. V is TRBV27 and J is TRBJ1-5; 9 bases line up with TRBD1. This sample comprised cultured CD8+ T cells from PBMCs, obtained from culture after CMV antigen stimulation. This receptor was obtained from a human donor in good health (CMV status not recorded). Some clones in this sample may be carry-over from other donors' samples. CDR3 residues: CASSLSDSRTGDLQPQHF. As DNA, the CDR3 is TGTGCCAGCAGTTTATCGGATTCCCGGACAGGGGACCTTCAGCCCCAGCATTTT.